The 5 T cell receptor beta chains given below trace back to one sample, sequenced in a study of early T cells in non-severe SARS-CoV-2 infection. MiXCR, run by TCRdb on the 5' RACE reads, gives a single entry per CDR3 protein. Here the sample spans some 56,000 distinct CDR3 sequences, roughly a tenth being singletons. The specimen sequenced was whole blood. All receptors derive from an adult who was a healthcare worker with PCR-confirmed SARS-CoV-2 infection or an uninfected control (not recorded which).

This clonotype was seen many times. The chain uses TRBV2 and TRBJ2-2, with 14 positions matching TRBD2. From germline, CDR1 is SNHLY and CDR2 FYNNEI. The trim removed 11 bases at V and 4 bases at J, leaving 9 bases unmatched. The CDR3 consists of 16 residues. This CDR3 is CAALGTSGSRTGELFF. Here the CDR3 DNA reads TGTGCCGCGTTAGGGACTAGCGGGAGTCGCACCGGGGAGCTGTTTTTT.

This clonotype was picked up many times. V is TRBV20-1 and J is TRBJ2-5; the match to TRBD2 covers 9 bases. The CDR3 is 14 residues long. The V gene's germline CDR1 is DFQATT and CDR2 SNEGSKA (reference sequence). After removal of 5 bases from V and 5 bases from J, the junction contained 9 bases not matched to a gene. CDR3 in DNA: TGCAGTGCTTCCATGCTAGCGGGATACGAGACCCAGTACTTC. Translated, it gives CSASMLAGYETQYF.

This clonotype turned up a few times. The rearrangement joins TRBV29-1 to TRBJ2-4, with D possibly matching TRBD1 (5 bases). The CDR3 sequence is 15 residues long. Germline CDR1 SQVTM, CDR2 ANQGSEA. V was cut by 6 bases and J by 2 bases, with 17 bases left in between. CDR3 sequence: CSVKGVGATKNIQYF. The CDR3 DNA sequence: TGCAGCGTGAAAGGGGTTGGGGCGACCAAAAACATTCAGTACTTC.

This clonotype occurred many times. The chain recombines TRBV20-1 with TRBJ2-5; 12 nucleotides match TRBD1. This CDR3 region has 16 residues. Per germline, CDR1 DFQATT and CDR2 SNEGSKA (reference sequence). V shed 1 base, J shed 1 base, and the junction held 4 bases outside the gene matches. CDR3 protein: CSARAGTGGVQETQYF. CDR3 coding DNA: TGCAGTGCTAGAGCGGGGACAGGGGGCGTCCAAGAGACCCAGTACTTC.

The rearrangement joins TRBV5-1 to TRBJ2-3; TRBD1 agrees at 10 bases. With V trimmed by 1 base and J by 6 bases, 5 bases remained unmatched. The CDR3 is 15 amino acids. Looked up from germline, CDR1 is SGHRS and CDR2 is YFSETQ. This chain's CDR3 is CASSLSGTGADTQYF. CDR3 DNA sequence: TGCGCCAGCAGCTTGTCGGGGACAGGGGCTGATACGCAGTATTTT.